This TCR beta chain was found in a study of shared clonotypes between healthy human individuals. The overall study: Each donor's CD4 naive and CD4 memory cells filled three plates apiece, CD8 naive two, and CD8 memory one. Findings of the study overall: Having only a few donors restricted how much genetic and exposure-history diversity was captured.

A remark on this clone: What it binds is not known.

Between the trimmed V and J ends, which lost 7 bases and 4 bases, there was a span of 20 bases. The CDR3 spans 16 residues. CDR1 is LNHDA and CDR2 is SQIVND in the germline V gene (reference sequence). The table came from immunoSEQ multiplex PCR; TCRdb's copy has only in-frame clones and leaves some out. The sample shows around 1.6 million clones, 95% to 99% of them seen only once. Free of recent acute infections or vaccinations, the donors were healthy HIV-negative adults. Naive CD45RA+ and memory CD45RA-negative subsets were split from CD4+ cells. The clonotype originates from a man aged 25 to 40 in good health. V usage is TRBV19 and J usage is TRBJ1-5, with D perhaps matching TRBD1 (6 bases). The sequencing sample was made of naive CD4+ T cells sorted from blood. This sample's subset: CD45RA+ positively selected. CDR3 in amino acids: CASNPVGGWGNQPQHF. The CDR3 DNA reads TGTGCCAGTAACCCGGTGGGGGGCTGGGGAAATCAGCCCCAGCATTTT.